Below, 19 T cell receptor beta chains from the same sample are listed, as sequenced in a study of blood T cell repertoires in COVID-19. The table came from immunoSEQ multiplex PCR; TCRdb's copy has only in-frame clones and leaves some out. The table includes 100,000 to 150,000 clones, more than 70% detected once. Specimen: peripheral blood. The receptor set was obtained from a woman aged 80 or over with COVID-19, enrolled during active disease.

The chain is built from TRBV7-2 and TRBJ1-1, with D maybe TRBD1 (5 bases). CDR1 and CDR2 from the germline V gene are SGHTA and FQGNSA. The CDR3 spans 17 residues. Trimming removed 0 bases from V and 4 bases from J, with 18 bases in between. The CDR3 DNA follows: TGTGCCAGCAGCTTAGCGGCCGCTGTTGGGGGGGGCACTGAAGCTTTCTTT. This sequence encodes CASSLAAAVGGGTEAFF.

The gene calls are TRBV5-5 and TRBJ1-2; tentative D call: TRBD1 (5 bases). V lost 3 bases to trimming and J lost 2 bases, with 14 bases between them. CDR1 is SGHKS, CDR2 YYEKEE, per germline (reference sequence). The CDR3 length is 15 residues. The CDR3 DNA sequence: TGTGCCAGCAGCTGGGAACTACAGGCCAACTATGGCTACACCTTC. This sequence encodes CASSWELQANYGYTF.

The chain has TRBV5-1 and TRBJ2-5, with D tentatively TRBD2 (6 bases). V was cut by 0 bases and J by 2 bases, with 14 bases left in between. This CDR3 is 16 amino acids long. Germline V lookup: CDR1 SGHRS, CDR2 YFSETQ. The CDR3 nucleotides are TGCGCCAGCAGCTTGGGTTCGACCGGGGGACAAGAGACCCAGTACTTC. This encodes CASSLGSTGGQETQYF.

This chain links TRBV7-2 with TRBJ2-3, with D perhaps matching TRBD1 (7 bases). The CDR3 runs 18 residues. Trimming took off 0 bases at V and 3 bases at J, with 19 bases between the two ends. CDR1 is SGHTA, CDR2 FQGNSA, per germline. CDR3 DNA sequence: TGTGCCAGCAGCTTAGCTTCAGGGGGGAAAAGGGGAACAGATACGCAGTATTTT. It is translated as CASSLASGGKRGTDTQYF.

The CDR3 bases are TGTGCCAGCAGTCCGGGACTGTCAGATACGCAGTATTTT. Encoded protein: CASSPGLSDTQYF. The genes are TRBV28 and TRBJ2-3; TRBD2 might be the D (6 bases). V dropped 5 bases and J dropped 4 bases, with 10 bases sitting between them. CDR3 length: 13 amino acids. Germline values: CDR1 MDHEN, CDR2 SYDVKM.

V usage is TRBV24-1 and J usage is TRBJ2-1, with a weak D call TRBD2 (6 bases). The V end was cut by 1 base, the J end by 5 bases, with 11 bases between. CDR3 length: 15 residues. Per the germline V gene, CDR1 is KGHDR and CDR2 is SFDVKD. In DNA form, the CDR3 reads TGTGCCACCAGTGATTTCCGCGGGGCCCACAATGAGCAGTTCTTC. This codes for CATSDFRGAHNEQFF.

Here the CDR3 DNA reads TGTGCCAGCAGCCTTCAGGGGACAGGGACATACAATGAGCAGTTCTTC. It encodes CASSLQGTGTYNEQFF. The rearrangement joins TRBV7-8 to TRBJ2-1; TRBD1 matches 9 bases. Per germline, CDR1 SGHVS and CDR2 FQNEAQ. V dropped 5 bases and J dropped 4; count of bases not matched to a gene: 9. There are 16 residues in the CDR3.

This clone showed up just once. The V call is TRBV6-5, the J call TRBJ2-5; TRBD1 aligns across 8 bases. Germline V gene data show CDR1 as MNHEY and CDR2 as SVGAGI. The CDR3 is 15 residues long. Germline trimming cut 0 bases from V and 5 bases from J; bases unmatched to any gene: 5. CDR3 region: CASSYSPTGGETQYF. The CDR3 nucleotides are TGTGCCAGCAGTTACTCCCCAACAGGGGGGGAGACCCAGTACTTC.

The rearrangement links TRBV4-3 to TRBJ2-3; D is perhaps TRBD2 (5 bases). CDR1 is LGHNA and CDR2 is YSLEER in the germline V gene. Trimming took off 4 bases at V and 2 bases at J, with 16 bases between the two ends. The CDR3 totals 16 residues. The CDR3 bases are TGCGCCAGCAGCCTAACCGCCGGGATAGACACAGATACGCAGTATTTT. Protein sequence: CASSLTAGIDTDTQYF.

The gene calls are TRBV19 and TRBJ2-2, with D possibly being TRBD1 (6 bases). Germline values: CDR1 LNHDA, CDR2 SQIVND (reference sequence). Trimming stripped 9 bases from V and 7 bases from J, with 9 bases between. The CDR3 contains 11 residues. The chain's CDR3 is CASQGYGELFF. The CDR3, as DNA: TGTGCCAGCCAGGGGTACGGGGAGCTGTTTTTT.

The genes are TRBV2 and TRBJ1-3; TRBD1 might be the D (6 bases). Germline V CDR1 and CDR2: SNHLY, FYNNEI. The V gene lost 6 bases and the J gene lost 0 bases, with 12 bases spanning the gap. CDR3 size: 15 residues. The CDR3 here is CASSQTGSSGNTIYF. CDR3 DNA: TGTGCCAGCAGCCAGACAGGCAGCTCTGGAAACACCATATATTTT.

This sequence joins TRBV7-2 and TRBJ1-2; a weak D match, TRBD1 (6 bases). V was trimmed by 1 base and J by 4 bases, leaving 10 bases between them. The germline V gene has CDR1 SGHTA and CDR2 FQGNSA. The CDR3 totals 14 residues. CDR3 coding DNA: TGTGCCAGCAGCTTAGTAGGGGGGGGCTATGGCTACACCTTC. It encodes CASSLVGGGYGYTF.

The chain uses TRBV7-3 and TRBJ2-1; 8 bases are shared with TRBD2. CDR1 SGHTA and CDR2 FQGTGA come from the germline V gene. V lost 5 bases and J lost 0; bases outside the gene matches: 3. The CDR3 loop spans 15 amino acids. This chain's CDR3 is CASSPLADSYNEQFF. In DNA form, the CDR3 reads TGTGCCAGCAGCCCACTAGCGGACTCCTACAATGAGCAGTTCTTC.

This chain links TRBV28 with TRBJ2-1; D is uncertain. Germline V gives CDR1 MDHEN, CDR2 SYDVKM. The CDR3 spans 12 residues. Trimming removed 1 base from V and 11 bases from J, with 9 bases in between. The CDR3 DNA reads TGTGCCAGCAGTTTATTCCCTAGTAAGCAGTTCTTC. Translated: CASSLFPSKQFF.

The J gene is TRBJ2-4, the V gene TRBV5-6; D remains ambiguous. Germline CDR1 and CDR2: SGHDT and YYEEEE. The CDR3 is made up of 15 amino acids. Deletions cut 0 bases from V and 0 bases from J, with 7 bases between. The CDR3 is CASSLGQLAKNIQYF. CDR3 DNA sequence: TGTGCCAGCAGCTTGGGACAACTAGCCAAAAACATTCAGTACTTC. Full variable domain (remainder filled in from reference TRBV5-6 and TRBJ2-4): DAGVTQSPTHLIKTRGQQVTLRCSPKSGHDTVSWYQQALGQGPQFIFQYYEEEERQRGNFPDRFSGHQFPNYSSELNVNALLLGDSALYLCASSLGQLAKNIQYFGAGTRLSVL.

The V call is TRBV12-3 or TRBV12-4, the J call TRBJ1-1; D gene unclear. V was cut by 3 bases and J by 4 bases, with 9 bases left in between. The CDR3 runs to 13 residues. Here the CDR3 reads CASSFGWATEAFF. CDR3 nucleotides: TGTGCCAGCAGTTTCGGATGGGCCACTGAAGCTTTCTTT.

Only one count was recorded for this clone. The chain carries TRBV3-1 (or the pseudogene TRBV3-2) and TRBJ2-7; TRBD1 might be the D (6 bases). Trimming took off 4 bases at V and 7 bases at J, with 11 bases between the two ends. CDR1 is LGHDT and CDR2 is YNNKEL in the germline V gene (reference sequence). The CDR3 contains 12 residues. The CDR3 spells CASSPGTREQYF. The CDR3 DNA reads TGTGCCAGCAGCCCAGGGACAAGAGAGCAGTACTTC.

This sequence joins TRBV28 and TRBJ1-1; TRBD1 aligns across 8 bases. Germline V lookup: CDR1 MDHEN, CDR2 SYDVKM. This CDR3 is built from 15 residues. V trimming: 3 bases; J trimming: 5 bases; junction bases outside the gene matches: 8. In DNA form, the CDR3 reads TGTGCCAGCAGTTTTAGGACAGGGCTGGTTACTGAAGCTTTCTTT. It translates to CASSFRTGLVTEAFF.

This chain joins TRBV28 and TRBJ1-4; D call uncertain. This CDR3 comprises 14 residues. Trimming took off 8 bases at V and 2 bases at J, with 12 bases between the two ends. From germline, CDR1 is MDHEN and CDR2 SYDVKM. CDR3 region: CASSVAGTNEKLFF. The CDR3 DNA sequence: TGTGCCAGCTCAGTTGCGGGGACTAATGAAAAACTGTTTTTT.